The clone carrying this TCR beta chain has a count of ten or more. Antigen unknown. The CDR3 sequence is 16 residues long. The V gene's germline CDR1 is SNHLY and CDR2 FYNNEI. Trimming at V came to 6 bases and at J to 1 base, leaving 4 bases not matched to a gene. Amplified regions were TCR beta CDR3 sequences from RNA transcripts. The study used the HTBI primer set for a first-round RT-PCR of the TCR CDR3. MiXCR, applied by TCRdb to the multiplex PCR reads, yields one record per CDR3 protein. Counted here are 350,000 to 500,000 distinct CDR3 sequences, roughly 13% occurring once; the ten biggest clones make up less than 6.5%. If no ophthalmopathy progression occurred within 18 months, Graves' hyperthyroidism was stable. Each patient was aged 18 to 65 and had newly diagnosed hyperthyroidism of under 2 months' duration. Exclusions: uncontrolled infection, other autoimmune disease, pregnancy, lactation.

The data were obtained in a study of T cells in Graves' hyperthyroidism and ophthalmopathy. Whole-study results and caveats: Researchers report that a 13 V-J model separated ophthalmopathy from stable hyperthyroidism.

The V and J genes are TRBV2 and TRBJ2-2; 11 bases map to TRBD2. The TCR sequence derives from a young woman with Graves' hyperthyroidism. Sequenced material: blood. This CDR3 reads CASRDLAGGNTGELFF. The CDR3 DNA is TGTGCCAGCAGGGACCTAGCGGGAGGGAACACCGGGGAGCTGTTTTTT.